Listed below are T cell receptor beta chains from one sample, sequenced in a study of human T cells and chemical hapten exposure. TCRdb re-called the RACE reads through MiXCR, storing one row per CDR3 protein. Counted here are about 170,000 distinct CDR3 sequences, roughly a quarter occurring once; the ten biggest clones make up under 2.5%. The sample here was whole blood, taken in connection with sensitization to the hapten diphenylcyclopropenone (DPC). The receptor set was obtained from a young woman with alopecia areata. Some clones in this sample may be carry-over from other donors' samples. Each CDR3 is given with its conserved first and last residue. D genes are given only for firm matches. Clone size is shown for a subset of rows, as once, few, many or a class of expanded clone.

d_call	j_call	v_call	clone_size	cdr3_aa	cdr3_nt
NA	TRBJ1-5	TRBV6-1	NA	CASSEFVGGSNQPQHF	TGTGCCAGCAGTGAATTCGTAGGCGGTAGCAATCAGCCCCAGCATTTT
NA	TRBJ2-6	TRBV7-2	NA	CASSGNGANVLTF	TGTGCCAGCAGCGGGAATGGGGCCAACGTCCTGACTTTC
NA	TRBJ2-7	TRBV2	NA	CASSEGVGREQYF	TGTGCCAGCAGTGAAGGAGTCGGGCGCGAGCAGTACTTC
TRBD1	TRBJ2-1	TRBV2	few	CASSEPGQGSGKQFF	TGTGCCAGCAGTGAACCGGGACAGGGGTCCGGTAAGCAGTTCTTC
TRBD1	TRBJ2-1	TRBV2	NA	CAMETGTGLNEQFF	TGTGCCATGGAGACCGGGACAGGGCTCAATGAGCAGTTCTTC
NA	TRBJ2-5	TRBV20-1	NA	CSARDLLARGLAETQYF	TGCAGTGCTAGAGATCTCTTAGCCCGGGGGTTAGCAGAGACCCAGTACTTC
NA	TRBJ2-1	TRBV7-2	many	CASSPDREQFF	TGTGCCAGCAGCCCTGACAGGGAGCAGTTCTTC
NA	TRBJ1-3	TRBV18	NA	CASSLDASGNTIYF	TGTGCCAGCTCACTTGACGCGAGTGGAAACACCATATATTTT
TRBD2	TRBJ2-3	TRBV2	NA	CASSLSRLAASTDTQYF	TGTGCCAGCAGCCTTTCCAGACTAGCGGCTAGCACAGATACGCAGTATTTT
NA	TRBJ2-2	TRBV2	NA	CASTKASGGQVGGELFF	TGTGCCAGCACAAAAGCGAGCGGGGGACAGGTGGGCGGGGAGCTGTTTTTT
NA	TRBJ2-3	TRBV27	NA	CASSLGAGTYF	TGTGCCAGCAGTCTAGGGGCGGGGACTTATTTT
NA	TRBJ2-7	TRBV20-1	NA	CSARADSHEQYF	TGCAGTGCTAGGGCCGACTCCCACGAGCAGTACTTC
NA	TRBJ2-5	TRBV9	NA	CASSVASGAVRETQYF	TGTGCCAGCAGCGTAGCTTCCGGTGCTGTGAGAGAGACCCAGTACTTC
TRBD1	TRBJ2-7	TRBV9	NA	CASSLGTGSSYEQYF	TGTGCCAGCAGCCTAGGGACAGGGAGCTCCTACGAGCAGTACTTC